A single sample gave rise to the 13 T cell receptor beta chains below, sequenced in a study of blood T cell repertoires in COVID-19. Sequencing was performed with immunoSEQ multiplex PCR; in TCRdb, only in-frame clones are kept and a portion is missing. The data hold roughly 250,000 clones, with about 90% observed a single time. Material: peripheral blood. These receptors all come from a person aged 18-30 years with COVID-19, enrolled during active disease.

CDR3 DNA sequence: TGCGCCAGCAGCTCAACTAGCGGCCATGAAGAGCAGTACTTC. It codes for CASSSTSGHEEQYF. The rearrangement joins TRBV5-1 to TRBJ2-7; 8 nucleotides align to TRBD2. The CDR3 is made up of 14 amino acids. CDR1 SGHRS and CDR2 YFSETQ come from the germline V gene. Trimming at V came to 3 bases and at J to 7 bases, leaving 9 bases not matched to a gene.

The gene calls are TRBV7-9 and TRBJ2-1; D might be TRBD2 (7 bases). The CDR3 spans 14 residues. Germline lookup yields CDR1 SEHNR and CDR2 FQNEAQ (reference sequence). V was trimmed by 5 bases and J by 6 bases, leaving 14 bases between them. CDR3 sequence: CASSRGGQINEQFF. The CDR3 DNA is TGTGCCAGCAGCCGCGGGGGACAAATCAATGAGCAGTTCTTC.

The CDR3 nucleotides read TGTGCCAGTAGTTGGACAGGGGCTAGAGATACGCAGTATTTT. Translation: CASSWTGARDTQYF. J is TRBJ2-3 and V is TRBV19; 9 bases align to TRBD1. This CDR3 has 14 amino acids. V shed 5 bases, J shed 5 bases, and the junction held 5 bases outside the gene matches. From germline, CDR1 is LNHDA and CDR2 SQIVND (reference sequence).

The table lists this clone with a count of one. The chain joins TRBV5-1 to TRBJ2-2, with D hard to call. V was trimmed by 3 bases and J by 2 bases, leaving 8 bases between them. The CDR3 consists of 14 residues. In germline, CDR1 is SGHRS, CDR2 YFSETQ. As DNA, the CDR3 is TGCGCCAGCAGCTCAGGCACTAACACCGGGGAGCTGTTTTTT. This codes for CASSSGTNTGELFF.

The chain uses TRBV6-5 and TRBJ2-1, with 8 bases aligning to TRBD2. Germline CDR1 and CDR2: MNHEY and SVGAGI. V gave up 6 bases and J gave up 4 bases; unmatched junction bases: 5. The CDR3 length is 14 residues. This chain's CDR3 is CASRSGGLYNEQFF. CDR3 DNA sequence: TGTGCCAGCAGGAGCGGGGGCTTATACAATGAGCAGTTCTTC.

This rearrangement joins TRBV27 to TRBJ2-7; 9 positions agree with TRBD1. The germline CDR1 and CDR2 sequences are MNHEY and SMNVEV (reference sequence). The CDR3 is made up of 15 amino acids. Losses at the gene ends were 2 bases for V and 3 bases for J; bases not matched to a gene: 5. This chain's CDR3 is CASSLAQGAIYEQYF. Written as DNA, the CDR3 is TGTGCCAGCAGTTTAGCACAGGGGGCTATCTACGAGCAGTACTTC.

The rearrangement uses TRBV9 and TRBJ1-6, with a weak D call TRBD1 (5 bases). V was shortened by 0 bases and J by 3 bases, with 10 bases between the two germline ends. The CDR3 loop spans 16 amino acids. The germline V gene encodes CDR1 SGDLS and CDR2 YYNGEE. CDR3 amino acids: CASSVVSGYYNSPLHF. CDR3 sequence (DNA): TGTGCCAGCAGCGTAGTATCAGGGTACTATAATTCACCCCTCCACTTT.

About this clone: Other nucleotide sequences from this sample produce the same CDR3. The chain has TRBV5-1 and TRBJ1-6, with 8 bases lining up with TRBD1. Germline V lookup: CDR1 SGHRS, CDR2 YFSETQ. The CDR3 length is 15 residues. Unmatched junction bases numbered 2, after V lost 0 bases and J lost 6 bases. In nucleotides, the CDR3 is TGCGCCAGCAGCTTGGGGACAGGGACTAATTCACCCCTCCACTTT. Its translation is CASSLGTGTNSPLHF.

The table lists this clone with a few counts. V gene TRBV6-5 combines with J gene TRBJ1-3, with a weak D call TRBD1 (5 bases). V was trimmed by 7 bases and J by 1 base, leaving 11 bases between them. Germline lookup yields CDR1 MNHEY and CDR2 SVGAGI. This CDR3 has 14 amino acids. The DNA of the CDR3 is TGTGCCAGCACCACGACAGAATCTGGAAACACCATATATTTT. Translating gives CASTTTESGNTIYF.

This chain connects TRBV20-1 to TRBJ1-2, with 9 bases lining up with TRBD1. The CDR3 length is 14 residues. V gave up 3 bases and J gave up 4 bases; unmatched junction bases: 6. Germline V lookup: CDR1 DFQATT, CDR2 SNEGSKA (reference sequence). This CDR3 is CSASSQGAGYGYTF. The CDR3 nucleotides are TGCAGTGCTAGTTCACAGGGGGCGGGCTATGGCTACACCTTC.

The chain joins TRBV30 to TRBJ1-1; D is perhaps TRBD1 (6 bases). The ends were cut back, 4 bases at V and 3 bases at J, with 12 bases in the middle. This CDR3 region has 13 residues. Germline loops: CDR1 GTSNPN, CDR2 SVGIG (reference sequence). The CDR3 sequence is CAWTDQGYTEAFF. CDR3 in DNA: TGTGCCTGGACCGATCAGGGGTACACTGAAGCTTTCTTT.

This clone has just one count. The chain uses TRBV5-4 and TRBJ2-3; D gene unclear. The V end was cut by 0 bases, the J end by 1 base, with 12 bases between. Germline assignment: CDR1 SGHNT and CDR2 YYREEE (reference sequence). The CDR3 length is 16 residues. CDR3 bases: TGTGCCAGCAGCTTGGAGAGTCTATTGGGCACAGATACGCAGTATTTT. Its translation: CASSLESLLGTDTQYF.

V usage is TRBV19 and J usage is TRBJ2-3; TRBD2 agrees at 8 bases. Germline-derived CDR1 and CDR2 are LNHDA and SQIVND (reference sequence). Unmatched junction bases numbered 6, after V lost 8 bases and J lost 2 bases. The CDR3 runs to 14 residues. The CDR3 sequence is CASSLAASTDTQYF. The CDR3 coding sequence is TGTGCCAGTTCACTAGCGGCCTCCACAGATACGCAGTATTTT.